This TCR beta chain was captured in a study of post-analysis software for immune sequencing data. Study at large: The patients showed relapsing-remitting, secondary progressive and progressive-relapsing multiple sclerosis courses.

This clonotype showed up just a few times. Its target is not known. Unique molecular identifiers were present in the TCR beta cDNA libraries. TCRdb fed the PCR reads into MiXCR, producing one record per CDR3 protein. The sample has fewer than 850,000 distinct CDR3 sequences; less than 35% are singletons. V shed 6 bases and J 4 bases; nucleotides not matched to a gene: 1. This CDR3 spans 14 amino acids. CDR1 and CDR2 from the germline V gene are ENHRY and SYGVKD. Findings and caveats of the study: TRBV segments more frequent in patients than in controls numbered five and included TRBV5-6, TRBV5-1 and TRBV20-1. Strong same-batch co-clustering of samples appeared with F measure clustering.

The specimen sequenced was blood. The TCR sequence derives from a girl aged 10 to 17 with multiple sclerosis. The chain combines TRBV10-3 with TRBJ2-5; 14 bases are shared with TRBD2. The CDR3 DNA follows: TGTGCCATCAGCGGACTAGCGGGAGGAGAGACCCAGTACTTC. Translating it yields CAISGLAGGETQYF.